This TCR beta chain was sequenced in a study of blood T cell repertoires in COVID-19. In the study overall: Donors in the United States, Italy and Spain gave samples during acute or convalescent COVID-19. Sources were T cells, B-cell-depleted T cells, or PBMCs; the material itself was cDNA or gDNA.

Method: immunoSEQ multiplex PCR; TCRdb's copy keeps in-frame clones and lacks some. The data hold some 180,000 clones, with more than 85% observed a single time. The age range of participants was 18 to 89 years, with residence in 20 to 25 US areas. Donors were grouped by their self-reported clinical history. V gave up 4 bases and J gave up 1 base; unmatched junction bases: 10. Germline assignment: CDR1 MDHEN and CDR2 SYDVKM. The CDR3 runs 17 residues. The chain carries TRBV28 and TRBJ2-7; 10 bases are a match to TRBD1. The sequence derives from a woman in her forties in a cohort exposed to, infected with or recovered from COVID-19 (not recorded which). The material sequenced was PBMCs or T cells enriched from blood (not recorded which). Here the CDR3 DNA reads TGTGCCAGCAGTTCCCCCGTGGGGACAGGGGCGTCCTACGAGCAGTACTTC. Its protein product is CASSSPVGTGASYEQYF.